The T cell receptor beta chain under discussion was sequenced for a study of T cell responses to AZD1222 COVID-19 vaccine. Clones were sequenced by immunoSEQ multiplex PCR, and TCRdb holds only the in-frame ones, with some missing. The sample records about 150,000 clones, approximately 92% being singletons. In the case of this clone: Its target is unknown.

Trimming took off 3 bases at V and 9 bases at J, with 13 bases between the two ends. Per germline, CDR1 SGHRS and CDR2 YFSETQ. The CDR3 sequence is 13 residues long. Study outcomes and limitations: Donors were largely white British and mainly female; clonal diversity was possibly underestimated. Reportedly, nearly half the spike-specific TCRs target unmutated variant regions.

The sequencing here drew on peripheral blood, taken on day 0 of AZD1222 vaccination. This TCR was recovered from an adult in good health. The gene calls are TRBV5-1 and TRBJ2-1; TRBD2 might be the D (6 bases). The CDR3 is CASSWEASSEQFF. In DNA, the CDR3 is TGCGCCAGCAGCTGGGAGGCTAGCAGTGAGCAGTTCTTC.